These T cell receptor beta chains were read from a single sample in a study of T cells in Graves' hyperthyroidism and ophthalmopathy. TCRdb analysed the multiplex PCR reads with MiXCR anew, one entry per CDR3 protein. The sample consists of around 400,000 distinct CDR3 sequences, under 15% of them appearing once. The sample comprised blood. The receptors originated from a woman younger than 30 with Graves' hyperthyroidism. The CDR3 runs from the conserved cysteine through the conserved F or W. The order of the fields is D gene, J gene, clone size, V gene, CDR3 DNA, CDR3 protein. D genes are given only for firm matches. Part of the rows lack a size; the others show once, few, many or a class for expanded clones.

TRBD2,TRBJ2-1,many,TRBV5-1,TGCGCCAGCAGCCTGGATAGGGGACTAGCGGGGTTGTACAATGAGCAGTTCTTC,CASSLDRGLAGLYNEQFF
.,TRBJ1-4,few,TRBV19,TGTGCCAGTAGTATTTATGCTGGCAGTGGTAATGAAAAACTGTTTTTT,CASSIYAGSGNEKLFF
TRBD2,TRBJ2-1,many,TRBV6-2/TRBV6-3,TGTGCCAGCAGTTACGATGCATCCGGGACTAGCGGGAGTAGCACCTACAATGAGCAGTTCTTC,CASSYDASGTSGSSTYNEQFF
.,TRBJ2-4,many,TRBV6-5,TGTGCCAGCAGTTACTCGATTAGGGGGAACATTCAGTACTTC,CASSYSIRGNIQYF
.,TRBJ2-7,many,TRBV5-1,TGCGCCAGCAGCTTGTTAGGCGGGGACCTCTACGAGCAGTACTTC,CASSLLGGDLYEQYF
.,TRBJ1-5,.,TRBV2,TGTGCCAGCAGTGAAAACTCTGTCGGACAGCCCCAGCATTTT,CASSENSVGQPQHF
.,TRBJ1-4,.,TRBV12-3/TRBV12-4,TGTGCCAGCAGTTGGACCGCGAATGAAAAACTGTTTTTT,CASSWTANEKLFF
TRBD1,TRBJ2-1,.,TRBV19,TGTGCCAGTAGTATGGGGACAGGGGTATGGGGTGAGCAGTTCTTC,CASSMGTGVWGEQFF
TRBD1,TRBJ1-4,many,TRBV20-1,TGCAGTGCTAGCCGGACAGGGGGTAATGAAAAACTGTTTTTT,CSASRTGGNEKLFF
.,TRBJ2-7,.,TRBV5-1,TGCGCCAGCAGCTTTGACCCTTCTGGAACCTACGAGCAGTACTTC,CASSFDPSGTYEQYF
.,TRBJ2-1,.,TRBV20-1,TGCAGTGCTGGAGTTGGCTCGAATGAGCAGTTCTTC,CSAGVGSNEQFF
.,TRBJ1-5,.,TRBV7-2,TGTGCCAGCAGCTCCATCCAGCAGCAGCCCCAGCATTTT,CASSSIQQQPQHF
.,TRBJ1-5,many,TRBV2,TGTGCCAGCAGTGCAGAAGGGGCCGTGGCACAGCCCCAGCATTTT,CASSAEGAVAQPQHF
.,TRBJ2-5,many,TRBV7-2,TGTGCCAGCAGCCTTGGGTTGGGGGCGGGAAAACAAGAGACCCAGTACTTC,CASSLGLGAGKQETQYF
.,TRBJ2-6,.,TRBV5-4,TGTGCCAGCAGCTTTCCAGGGAGAAGCTCTGGGGCCAACGTCCTGACTTTC,CASSFPGRSSGANVLTF
.,TRBJ2-7,many,TRBV20-1,TGCAGTGCTACGACTACGGGACTCTACGAGCAGTACTTC,CSATTTGLYEQYF
.,TRBJ1-2,many,TRBV2,TGTGCCAGCAGTCCCGGACGGGGGATAGGTGGCTACACCTTC,CASSPGRGIGGYTF
TRBD2,TRBJ2-3,many,TRBV28,TGTGCCAGCAGGGGCGGGGGGGCCGGCACAGATACGCAGTATTTT,CASRGGGAGTDTQYF
.,TRBJ2-1,many,TRBV11-1,TGTGCCAGCAGCTTACGGGGGACCCTCCCCTTGGATGAGCAGTTCTTC,CASSLRGTLPLDEQFF
TRBD1,TRBJ2-3,many,TRBV20-1,TGCAGTGCTCAGGACAGGGGGGATACGCAGTATTTT,CSAQDRGDTQYF
.,TRBJ1-3,few,TRBV6-1,TGTGCCAGCACGGATGAGGGTTATGGAAACACCATATATTTT,CASTDEGYGNTIYF
TRBD1,TRBJ2-1,many,TRBV7-3,TGTGCCAGCAGCTTTGCGCCGGGACAGGGATACAATGAGCAGTTCTTC,CASSFAPGQGYNEQFF
.,TRBJ1-5,many,TRBV15,TGTGCCACCAGCGTCGGGGGGCCCCAGCATTTT,CATSVGGPQHF
.,TRBJ1-6,.,TRBV19,TGTGCCAGTAGTATACGAACGGGGGCATCCTATAATTCACCCCTCCACTTT,CASSIRTGASYNSPLHF
TRBD1,TRBJ2-1,.,TRBV9,TGTGCCAGCAGCCGAACAGGGGGGTTTCGGAATGAGCAGTTCTTC,CASSRTGGFRNEQFF
.,TRBJ2-7,few,TRBV3-1,TGTGCCAGCAGCCAAGTAGGTGGGGGAAGCTCCTACGAGCAGTACTTC,CASSQVGGGSSYEQYF
.,TRBJ1-2,many,TRBV20-1,TGCAGTGCTAGCGGCCGGACAGCCTCTACCTTC,CSASGRTASTF
.,TRBJ2-4,few,TRBV2,TGTGCCAGCAGTGATGTCATACCGAACGATCTACTAGCCAAAAACATTCAGTACTTC,CASSDVIPNDLLAKNIQYF